One sample yielded the 2 T cell receptor beta chains listed below, sequenced in a study of blood T cells in healthy people across ages. Using a J-beta primer mix together with a sample-barcoded 5' primer, a second PCR was run for roughly 7 to 12 cycles. TCRdb analysed the 5' RACE reads with MiXCR anew, one entry per CDR3 protein. The sample shows some 800,000 distinct CDR3 sequences, approximately 25% of them seen only once. These sequences were also reported in another study, on T cells of mothers and their children.

The sample was blood. Receptors originate from a boy between 10 and 17 years old in good health.

The rearrangement uses TRBV29-1 and TRBJ1-1, with 7 bases matching TRBD1. The CDR3 has 12 amino acids. Germline V gene sequence: CDR1 SQVTM, CDR2 ANQGSEA. J gave up 8 bases and V 6 bases, and 9 bases lay outside the gene matches. CDR3 sequence reads: CSVARGQSEAFF. The CDR3 nucleotides are TGCAGCGTGGCCAGGGGACAGAGCGAAGCTTTCTTT.

The DNA for the CDR3 is TGTGCCAGCAGTCCGGGGCCTTCGGCGGGTGAAAAACTGTTTTTT. Translation: CASSPGPSAGEKLFF. The rearrangement joins TRBV12-3 or TRBV12-4 to TRBJ1-4, with a possible D match to TRBD1 (5 bases). V gave up 5 bases and J gave up 7 bases, with 17 bases separating them. The CDR3 has 15 residues.